This T cell receptor beta chain appears in the sequencing data of a study of CXCR3-negative and CXCR3-positive naive CD8 T cells. This CDR3 is 14 amino acids long. Germline lookup yields CDR1 MDHEN and CDR2 SYDVKM. Naive CD8+ T lymphocytes were specified as CD45RO-CCR7+CD27+CD95-. 5' RACE with UMI labels generated the TRB cDNA libraries. TCRdb reprocessed the 5' RACE reads, with one entry per CDR3 protein and no DNA. The sample data list just over 40,000 distinct CDR3 sequences. The source material was naive CXCR3- CD8+ T cells from blood. Regarding subset: CD45RO-CCR7+CD27+CD95- naive CD8+ T cells lacking CXCR3 (TNR3-). The rearrangement joins TRBV28 to TRBJ1-4; TCRdb proposes TRBD1, but this gene call is untestable without DNA. This TCR derives from a human donor in good health. Some clones in this sample may be carry-over from other donors' samples. Here the CDR3 reads CASSFPAGREKLFF.